The 25 T cell receptor beta chains in this list originate from one sample, sequenced in a study of identical twins. In TCRdb, the 5' RACE reads were re-called with MiXCR into one record per CDR3 protein. In the table there are 1.5 million to 2 million distinct CDR3 sequences, about 30% of which are singletons. The sample comprised cord blood. These receptors originate from a newborn girl in good health.

The genes are TRBV5-1 and TRBJ2-5; perhaps TRBD1 as D (5 bases). This CDR3 is built from 14 residues. Looked up from germline, CDR1 is SGHRS and CDR2 is YFSETQ. V shed 0 bases and J shed 7 bases, with 13 bases lying between them. CDR3 in amino acids: CASSLEGQDGTQYF. CDR3 nucleotides: TGCGCCAGCAGCTTGGAGGGGCAGGACGGGACCCAGTACTTC.

The V and J genes are TRBV7-9 and TRBJ2-1, with 10 bases matching TRBD2. With V trimmed by 3 bases and J by 8 bases, 7 bases remained unmatched. There are 15 residues in the CDR3. Germline V lookup: CDR1 SEHNR, CDR2 FQNEAQ (reference sequence). CDR3 coding DNA: TGTGCCAGCAGCTTGAGTCTAGCGGGAGAAGATGAGCAGTTCTTC. Residues: CASSLSLAGEDEQFF. The variable domain in full, completed from reference TRBV7-9 and TRBJ2-1, reads DTGVSQNPRHKITKRGQNVTFRCDPISEHNRLYWYRQTLGQGPEFLTYFQNEAQLEKSRLLSDRFSAERPKGSFSTLEIQRTEQGDSAMYLCASSLSLAGEDEQFFGPGTRLTVL.

The chain employs TRBV28 and TRBJ1-5; D is unclear. CDR1 and CDR2 from the germline V gene are MDHEN and SYDVKM. With 4 bases removed from V and 3 bases from J, the gap between germline ends came to 16 bases. The CDR3 is 16 amino acids. The CDR3 here is CASSYLAGAPNQPQHF. The CDR3 DNA sequence: TGTGCCAGCAGTTATCTAGCAGGCGCCCCCAATCAGCCCCAGCATTTT. The complete variable domain, with remaining parts taken from reference TRBV28 and TRBJ1-5, reads DVKVTQSSRYLVKRTGEKVFLECVQDMDHENMFWYRQDPGLGLRLIYFSYDVKMKEKGDIPEGYSVSREKKERFSLILESASTNQTSMYLCASSYLAGAPNQPQHFGDGTRLSIL.

The chain uses TRBV6-6 and TRBJ1-1; the D is unclear. The CDR3 runs to 16 residues. Germline CDR1 MNHNY, CDR2 SVGAGI (reference sequence). The V and J ends lost 2 bases and 0 bases respectively, with 13 bases between them. The CDR3 protein is CASSYPPRVMNTEAFF. Written as DNA, the CDR3 is TGTGCCAGCAGTTACCCACCCCGGGTTATGAACACTGAAGCTTTCTTT.

This clonotype was counted only a few times. The gene calls are TRBV20-1 and TRBJ2-7; D perhaps matches TRBD1 (6 bases). Trimming took 6 bases from V and 1 from J, leaving 10 bases between them. Germline lookup yields CDR1 DFQATT and CDR2 SNEGSKA (reference sequence). CDR3 length equals 12 residues. The CDR3 DNA is TGCAGTGCCTCCGGACAGTCCTACGAGCAGTACTTC. It is translated as CSASGQSYEQYF.

The table lists this clonotype with a few counts. CDR3 nucleotide sequence: TGCGCCAGCAGCCAAAGGGATTTGACCGGGGAGCTGTTTTTT. It specifies CASSQRDLTGELFF. This chain connects TRBV4-1 to TRBJ2-2; D unclear. This CDR3 has 14 amino acids. The germline CDR1 and CDR2 sequences are MGHRA and YSYEKL. Trimming pared 2 bases from V and 5 bases from J, leaving 9 bases between.

This chain connects TRBV5-5 to TRBJ2-3, with no clear D. The CDR3 consists of 15 residues. CDR1 and CDR2 from the germline V gene are SGHKS and YYEKEE (reference sequence). The ends were cut back, 1 base at V and 2 bases at J, with 11 bases in the middle. The CDR3 DNA sequence: TGTGCCAGCAGCTTGCTTCCTACTACCACAGATACGCAGTATTTT. This sequence encodes CASSLLPTTTDTQYF.

This chain links TRBV20-1 with TRBJ1-1, with D maybe TRBD1 (5 bases). The V gene's germline CDR1 is DFQATT and CDR2 SNEGSKA (reference sequence). V lost 3 bases, J lost 3 bases, and 14 bases lay in between. This CDR3 contains 14 residues. The CDR3 DNA reads TGCAGTGCTAGTGCGGACAAGGCCTACACTGAAGCTTTCTTT. This codes for CSASADKAYTEAFF.

This clonotype was seen a single time. One junction end disagrees with the germline gene, perhaps due to a read error. V and J are TRBV5-1 and TRBJ1-3; 9 bases agree with TRBD1. Germline V gene sequence: CDR1 SGHRS, CDR2 YFSETQ. This CDR3 comprises 17 residues. The CDR3 DNA follows: TGCGCCAGCAGCTTGGGAACAGGGGGCGCGTCTGGAGACACCATATATTTT. This gives the protein CASSLGTGGASGDTIYF.

Comment on this clonotype: A much more abundant neighbour one base away suggests this may be a read error. V and J are TRBV2 and TRBJ2-5; D tentatively reads TRBD1 or TRBD2 (5 bases each). The CDR3 runs 14 residues. V shed 4 bases and J shed 11 bases, with 20 bases lying between them. Germline values: CDR1 SNHLY, CDR2 FYNNEI. The DNA for the CDR3 is TGTGCCAGCAGTGTAAACCGGGGCTACAATGAGCAGTACTTC. As protein: CASSVNRGYNEQYF. The whole variable domain, filled in from reference TRBV2 and TRBJ2-5, reads EPEVTQTPSHQVTQMGQEVILRCVPISNHLYFYWYRQILGQKVEFLVSFYNNEISEKSEIFDDQFSVERPDGSNFTLKIRSTKLEDSAMYFCASSVNRGYNEQYFGPGTRLLVL.

The J gene is TRBJ2-7, the V gene TRBV6-1; possible D gene TRBD1, 5 bases. Germline V lookup: CDR1 MNHNS, CDR2 SASEGT. The CDR3 runs 15 residues. V lost 6 bases and J lost 1, with 16 bases in between. In nucleotides, the CDR3 is TGTGCCAGCAGAAACAGCAGGGTTAGTTCCTACGAGCAGTACTTC. It specifies CASRNSRVSSYEQYF.

This chain uses TRBV5-1 with TRBJ2-5; D possibly uses TRBD1 or TRBD2 (7 bases each). Deletions cut 4 bases from V and 3 bases from J, with 13 bases between. In germline, CDR1 is SGHRS, CDR2 YFSETQ. The CDR3 spans 14 residues. The CDR3 reads CASSPTGREETQYF. The CDR3 DNA reads as TGCGCCAGCAGCCCGACAGGGAGGGAAGAGACCCAGTACTTC.

Only a few counts were recorded for this clonotype. V is TRBV29-1 and J is TRBJ2-1; TRBD2 might be the D (5 bases). Trimming cost V 5 bases and J 8 bases, with 19 bases left between them. This CDR3 is built from 14 residues. Germline V lookup: CDR1 SQVTM, CDR2 ANQGSEA. This CDR3 reads CSVSLARLRDEQFF. The CDR3 DNA follows: TGCAGCGTTAGTCTGGCGAGGTTGAGGGATGAGCAGTTCTTC.

This chain links TRBV10-3 with TRBJ2-4, with 11 bases that match TRBD2. Germline CDR1 ENHRY, CDR2 SYGVKD. The V and J ends lost 0 bases and 13 bases, in that order; junction bases with no gene match: 11. This CDR3 contains 16 residues. CDR3 loop: CAISESTSGSSYGQYF. CDR3 bases: TGTGCCATCAGTGAGTCTACTAGCGGGAGCTCCTACGGGCAGTACTTC.

This clonotype occurred many times. V gene TRBV10-3 combines with J gene TRBJ2-3; 9 positions match TRBD1. This CDR3 spans 15 amino acids. The germline V gene has CDR1 ENHRY and CDR2 SYGVKD. V dropped 2 bases and J dropped 3; count of bases not matched to a gene: 3. CDR3 nucleotide sequence: TGTGCCATCAGTGAGGGGACAGGGTGGACAGATACGCAGTATTTT. It specifies CAISEGTGWTDTQYF.

This clonotype was seen a handful of times. The chain couples TRBV9 to TRBJ2-3; the match to TRBD1 covers 10 bases. The CDR3 has 17 residues. Germline loops: CDR1 SGDLS, CDR2 YYNGEE. Trimming took 0 bases from V and 2 from J; bases not matched to a gene: 6. The chain's CDR3 is CASSVAMGTGDTDTQYF. The DNA for the CDR3 is TGTGCCAGCAGCGTAGCTATGGGGACAGGGGACACAGATACGCAGTATTTT.

The genes are TRBV11-2 and TRBJ2-7; 7 bases align to TRBD2. The CDR3 is made up of 15 amino acids. Germline CDR1 is SGHAT and CDR2 is FQNNGV. The V gene end was trimmed by 5 bases and the J gene end by 4 bases; junction bases not matched to a gene: 11. The CDR3 loop reads CASSLAASTTYEQYF. CDR3 in DNA: TGTGCCAGCAGCCTAGCGGCTAGCACAACTTACGAGCAGTACTTC.

This clonotype was found a few times. Mismatch with germline at one junction end may stem from a read error. V is TRBV4-1 and J is TRBJ2-4; 7 bases agree with TRBD1. The CDR3 covers 13 residues. In germline, CDR1 is MGHRA, CDR2 YSYEKL. CDR3 protein: CASSRTGAHIRYF. CDR3 bases: TGCGCCAGCAGCCGTACAGGGGCACACATTCGGTACTTC.

This chain joins TRBV7-8 and TRBJ2-1; TRBD2 agrees at 9 bases. Germline-derived CDR1 and CDR2 are SGHVS and FQNEAQ. V shed 3 bases and J 8 bases; nucleotides not matched to a gene: 14. CDR3 length: 17 amino acids. The CDR3 coding sequence is TGTGCCAGCAGCTTGGCATCCTTAGCGGGAGAGCGGCATGAGCAGTTCTTC. It encodes CASSLASLAGERHEQFF.

The CDR3 reads CASTSGQSSYNEQYF. The CDR3 DNA follows: TGTGCCAGCACGAGCGGGCAAAGCTCCTACAATGAGCAGTACTTC. This rearrangement joins TRBV28 to TRBJ2-1, with a tentative D call TRBD2 (6 bases). The assigned J gene may be wrong: the sequence end matches TRBJ2-7 better. From germline, CDR1 is MDHEN and CDR2 SYDVKM. The CDR3 totals 15 residues.

The genes are TRBV20-1 and TRBJ2-1; 8 bases map to TRBD2. CDR1 DFQATT and CDR2 SNEGSKA come from the germline V gene (reference sequence). The CDR3 covers 14 residues. Trimming at V came to 3 bases and at J to 8 bases, leaving 9 bases not matched to a gene. This CDR3 is CSARTSAGVDEQFF. Here the CDR3 DNA reads TGCAGTGCTAGGACTAGCGCGGGGGTGGATGAGCAGTTCTTC.

The chain combines TRBV4-2 with TRBJ2-1, with D possibly matching TRBD2 (7 bases). The CDR3 length is 15 residues. The V end was cut by 2 bases, the J end by 5 bases, with 13 bases between. Germline loops: CDR1 LGHNA, CDR2 YNFKEQ. The CDR3 is CASSQRGGGHNEQFF. The CDR3 nucleotides read TGTGCCAGCAGCCAAAGGGGGGGGGGCCACAATGAGCAGTTCTTC.

Comments on this clonotype: This sequence may be a read error, since a much larger clone differs from it by one base. The V call is TRBV7-9, the J call TRBJ2-7; D is perhaps TRBD1 (5 bases). Germline loops: CDR1 SEHNR, CDR2 FQNEAQ (reference sequence). The CDR3 length is 12 residues. Trimming took off 1 base at V and 9 bases at J, with 10 bases between the two ends. CDR3 sequence: CASSLEGFGQYF. In DNA form, the CDR3 reads TGTGCCAGCAGCTTAGAGGGGTTCGGGCAGTACTTC.

The chain links TRBV3-1 to TRBJ1-1, with 7 bases lining up with TRBD1. V was clipped by 4 bases and J by 10 bases; unmatched bases: 15. CDR1 and CDR2 (germline): LGHDT, YNNKEL (reference sequence). The CDR3 contains 15 residues. CDR3 nucleotides: TGTGCCAGCAGCCCCCTTTCGGCCCCGGGACAGCGAGCTTTCTTT. The encoded protein is CASSPLSAPGQRAFF.

The chain is built from TRBV27 and TRBJ1-2; D is perhaps TRBD1 (5 bases). CDR1 is MNHEY and CDR2 is SMNVEV in the germline V gene (reference sequence). V shed 6 bases and J shed 8 bases, with 25 bases lying between them. The CDR3 is 16 residues long. The CDR3 sequence: CASSRSAGWLLGGYTF. The CDR3, as DNA: TGTGCCAGCAGCCGTTCGGCAGGGTGGCTATTGGGGGGCTACACCTTC.